This TCR beta chain was identified in a study of T-cell reconstitution after alpha-beta-depleted transplantation in children. A TCRbeta library incorporating unique molecular identifiers was prepared. TCRdb fed the PCR reads into MiXCR, producing one record per CDR3 protein. The sample holds 450,000 to 600,000 distinct CDR3 sequences, 30% to 35% seen once. This clonotype was counted a few times. This sequence originates from a human donor who donated a stem cell graft to a child with aplastic anemia. This sample comprised PBMCs from the stem cell graft donor, obtained from the stem cell graft.

The CDR3 reads CASSLKGGGRYEQYV. CDR3 sequence (DNA): TGTGCCAGCAGTTTAAAGGGAGGCGGAAGGTACGAGCAGTACGTC. The chain couples TRBV27 to TRBJ2-7; perhaps TRBD2 as D (6 bases). With 2 bases removed from V and 4 bases from J, the gap between germline ends came to 15 bases. Germline CDR1 MNHEY, CDR2 SMNVEV (reference sequence). The CDR3 runs 15 residues.